A selection of T cell receptor beta chains follows, all from one sample in a study of CD8+CD57+ T cells in acquired aplastic anemia. Using its own MiXCR run on the reads, TCRdb lists one record per CDR3 protein. The data hold hundreds of thousands of distinct CDR3 sequences, with roughly 68% observed a single time. Material: sorted CD4+, CD8+, or CD8+CD57+ T cells (not recorded which) from PBMCs. Receptors originate from a human donor in good health, serving as a control. CDR3s include the opening cysteine and the closing phenylalanine or tryptophan. The D gene is left open where the match is weak. Only some rows state a clone size, as once, few, many or a class for expanded clones.

>TRBV7-8|NA|TRBJ2-5|few
CASSLAVGAETQYF
TGTGCCAGCAGCTTAGCGGTGGGGGCAGAGACCCAGTACTTC
>TRBV19|NA|TRBJ1-2|NA
CASSILPEDTHGYTF
TGTGCCAGTAGTATCCTCCCCGAGGATACACATGGCTACACCTTC
>TRBV7-3|NA|TRBJ1-2|once
CASSLDSALYYGYTF
TGTGCCAGCAGTTTGGATAGCGCATTGTACTATGGCTACACCTTC
>TRBV10-3|TRBD1|TRBJ1-4|NA
CASSTRQGLRSNEKLFF
TGTGCCAGCAGTACACGACAGGGGCTCCGGAGTAATGAAAAACTGTTTTTT
>TRBV11-1|TRBD2|TRBJ2-1|NA
CASSLVRGAYNEQFF
TGTGCCAGCAGCTTAGTACGGGGGGCCTACAATGAGCAGTTCTTC
>TRBV7-2|NA|TRBJ1-6|NA
CASSTGLLDSQLHF
TGTGCCAGCAGTACGGGACTACTAGACTCACAGCTCCACTTT
>TRBV5-1|NA|TRBJ2-1|NA
CASSLNLQLHHNEQFF
TGCGCCAGCAGCTTAAATTTACAGCTCCACCACAATGAGCAGTTCTTC
>TRBV10-1|TRBD2|TRBJ2-7|NA
CARGEVSYEQYF
TGCGCCCGGGGGGAGGTGTCCTATGAGCAGTACTTC
>TRBV5-1|NA|TRBJ1-6|once
CASSYGQSYGNSPLHF
TGCGCCAGCAGCTACGGACAAAGCTATGGTAATTCACCCCTCCACTTT
>TRBV7-3|NA|TRBJ1-1|NA
CASSLGSGPNMNTFF
TGTGCCAGCAGCTTAGGTTCAGGGCCGAACATGAACACTTTCTTT